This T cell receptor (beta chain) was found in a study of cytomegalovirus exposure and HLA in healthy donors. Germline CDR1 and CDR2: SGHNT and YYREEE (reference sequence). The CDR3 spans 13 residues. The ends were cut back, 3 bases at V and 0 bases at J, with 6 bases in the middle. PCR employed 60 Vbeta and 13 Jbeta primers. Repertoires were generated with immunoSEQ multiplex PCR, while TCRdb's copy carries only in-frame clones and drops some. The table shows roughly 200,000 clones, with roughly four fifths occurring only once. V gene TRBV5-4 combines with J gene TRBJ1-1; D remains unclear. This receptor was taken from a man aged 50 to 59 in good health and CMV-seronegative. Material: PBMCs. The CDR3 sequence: CASSSGMNTEAFF. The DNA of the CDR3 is TGTGCCAGCAGCTCCGGTATGAACACTGAAGCTTTCTTT.